This T cell receptor beta chain comes out of a study of T cells in Graves' hyperthyroidism and ophthalmopathy. CDR3 length equals 15 residues. Losses at the gene ends were 8 bases for V and 2 bases for J; bases not matched to a gene: 10. Amplification targeted TCR beta CDR3 regions from RNA transcripts. The HTBI primer set served for first-round RT-PCR of the TCR CDR3. One entry per CDR3 protein results from TCRdb running MiXCR on the multiplex PCR reads. The repertoire includes 300,000 to 400,000 distinct CDR3 sequences, 20% to 25% of them detected once, and 50% to 65% sits in the top ten. The chain recombines TRBV12-3 or TRBV12-4 with TRBJ2-3; 7 bases are a match to TRBD1. Sequenced: blood. The sequence was collected from a woman in her 50s with Graves' hyperthyroidism. The CDR3 protein is CASGTRDSSTDTQYF. As DNA, the CDR3 is TGTGCCAGCGGTACCAGGGACAGTTCCACAGATACGCAGTATTTT.